This T cell receptor (beta chain) was recorded in a study of T cell repertoires in cytomegalovirus infection. Study as a whole: The authors relied on CMV epitopes, both recently identified HLA-C-restricted and well-studied HLA-B-restricted. Based on public TCR beta signatures, there were indications of CMV infection and of a matching HLA type.

A note on this clonotype: What it recognizes is unknown.

TCRdb called the reads again in MiXCR, with one record for every CDR3 protein. The data show 300,000 to 400,000 distinct CDR3 sequences, 29% seen once. Study outcomes and limitations: Ex vivo responses were dominated by HLA-C-restricted CMV-specific TCR beta clonotypes. The cumulative frequency of public TCR beta families identified carriers of CMV plus the relevant HLA.

The specimen was cultured PBMCs, collected from culture after CMV antigen stimulation. The TCR comes from a human donor in good health (CMV status not recorded). Some clones in this sample may be carry-over from other donors' samples.

The CDR3 loop reads CASSSGTGNTYEQYF. CDR3 nucleotide sequence: TGTGCCAGCAGTTCAGGGACAGGGAATACCTACGAGCAGTACTTC. The rearrangement links TRBV12-3 or TRBV12-4 to TRBJ2-7; 9 nucleotides agree with TRBD1. The junction had 6 bases not matched to a gene; V was cut back by 4 bases and J by 2 bases. The CDR3 consists of 15 residues.